The T cell receptor beta chain under discussion was sequenced for a study of blood T cell repertoires in COVID-19. Study overall: Sites in the United States, Italy and Spain provided acute and convalescent COVID-19 samples. The cDNA or gDNA used as material had been derived from T cells, B-cell-depleted T cells, or PBMCs.

The CDR3 contains 12 residues. Germline trimming cut 3 bases from V and 5 bases from J; bases unmatched to any gene: 1. Germline V gene sequence: CDR1 GTSNPN, CDR2 SVGIG (reference sequence). As processed by the authors: For nucleated cells, counts were estimated from reference gene primer amplification. Sequencing was performed with immunoSEQ multiplex PCR; in TCRdb, only in-frame clones are kept and a portion is missing. V and J calls plus clone size are reproduced from that table; the DNA served to infer D and trimming. The sample yields 35,000 to 50,000 clones, 84% seen once. The clonotype comes from a middle-aged man with active or convalescent COVID-19. The rearrangement links TRBV30 to TRBJ2-3, with 8 bases fitting TRBD2. Sample: peripheral blood. CDR3 nucleotides: TGTGCCTGGAGCCGGGGGGGAGATACGCAGTATTTT. Translating gives CAWSRGGDTQYF. The full variable domain, in which reference TRBV30 and TRBJ2-3 provide the parts outside the CDR3, is SQTIHQWPATLVQPVGSPLSLECTVEGTSNPNLYWYRQAAGRGLQLLFYSVGIGQISSEVPQNLSASRPQDRQFILSSKKLLLSDSGFYLCAWSRGGDTQYFGPGTRLTVL.